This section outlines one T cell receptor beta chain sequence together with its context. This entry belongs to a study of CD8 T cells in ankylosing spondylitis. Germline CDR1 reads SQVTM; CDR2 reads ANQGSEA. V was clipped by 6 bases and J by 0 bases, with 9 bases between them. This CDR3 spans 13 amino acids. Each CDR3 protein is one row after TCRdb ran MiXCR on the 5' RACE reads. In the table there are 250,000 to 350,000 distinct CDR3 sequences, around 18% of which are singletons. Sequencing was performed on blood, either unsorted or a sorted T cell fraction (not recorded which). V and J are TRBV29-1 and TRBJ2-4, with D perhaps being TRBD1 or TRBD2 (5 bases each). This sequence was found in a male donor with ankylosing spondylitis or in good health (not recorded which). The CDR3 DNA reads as TGCAGCGTGTCAGGGACAGCCAAAAACATTCAGTACTTC. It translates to CSVSGTAKNIQYF.